This T cell receptor (beta chain) was documented in a study of response to subunit inactivated influenza vaccine (dated by TCRdb to the late 2010s). For context, the study as a whole: To follow how T cells responded to a trivalent subunit inactivated influenza vaccine, the researchers relied on deep quantitative profiling of the T cell receptor repertoire. Summary of the overall study and its limitations: It was suggested by the authors that each seasonal influenza vaccination may recruit only a limited number of new T cells.

Looking up the germline V gene yields CDR1 SGHAT and CDR2 FQNNGV. Trimming takes 2 bases off V and 2 bases off J; junction bases not matched to a gene: 9. The CDR3 sequence holds 18 residues, the cysteine and phenylalanine included. Just CDR3 DNA is preserved here, 54 bases in frame from base 1. Receptors were amplified or captured by RT-PCR. Sequenced using an Illumina HiSeq 2500. Through fastp at Q25 and MiXCR, TCRdb rebuilt clones from the public reads, retaining in-frame beta chains. Every distinct CDR3 protein forms one entry, paired with its most common genes and DNA. A total of more than 600,000 distinct CDR3 sequences appear in this sample, around 18% of them only once. The ten largest clones capture approximately 11% of the sample. This clonotype was observed at least ten times. Its antigen is not yet known. No base qualities exist here, and no much larger clone lies one base off it.

The TCR comes from a man aged 50 to 59 who received an inactivated influenza vaccine. Donor details come from another sample of the same person, matched by shared clones. Sequences were derived from PBMCs from blood, sampled more than 4 days after vaccination. Rearrangement joined TRBV11-2 to TRBJ2-2; 9 bases in the junction line up with TRBD2. Here is the DNA: TGTGCCAGCAGCTTACCCACCGGACTAGCGATTAACACCGGGGAGCTGTTTTTT. Its translation reads: CASSLPTGLAINTGELFF.